Each of the 29 T cell receptor beta chains below was sequenced from the same sample in a study of cytomegalovirus exposure and HLA in healthy donors (dated by TCRdb to the late 2010s). Library preparation used the immunoSEQ multiplex PCR assay. For the multiplex PCR, a mixture combining 60 forward primers for TCR Vbeta segments and 13 reverse primers for TCR Jbeta segments was used. The table was pulled from immuneACCESS by TCRdb, which kept in-frame rearrangements only. Such tables lose some clones; where checked, under half of the loss comes from unresolved V genes, and the rest has no known cause. The sample has under 200,000 clones on record, roughly three quarters of them singletons. The ten largest account for around 7% of the sample. The sequencing sample was made of PBMCs. These receptors all come from a woman aged 40 to 50 in good health and CMV-seropositive.

V and J are TRBV30 and TRBJ1-4, with TRBD1 matching 7 bases. CDR1 is GTSNPN, CDR2 SVGIG, per germline (reference sequence). This CDR3 is built from 14 residues. With 1 base clipped from V and 8 bases from J, the junction kept 7 bases outside the gene matches. This CDR3 is CAWSAKGAREKLFF. The CDR3 DNA is TGTGCCTGGAGTGCCAAGGGGGCGCGCGAAAAACTGTTTTTT.

The rearrangement links TRBV4-3 to TRBJ1-2; 9 nucleotides align to TRBD1. Germline values: CDR1 LGHNA, CDR2 YSLEER. V was clipped by 1 base and J by 2 bases; unmatched bases: 2. The CDR3 is 15 residues long. CDR3 DNA: TGCGCCAGCAGCCAAGGCACAGGGGGCAACTATGGCTACACCTTC. Translating it yields CASSQGTGGNYGYTF.

This sequence joins TRBV27 and TRBJ2-1; TRBD2 agrees at 11 bases. J was trimmed by 9 bases and V by 6 bases; bases with no gene match: 10. The CDR3 covers 15 residues. Germline CDR1 is MNHEY and CDR2 is SMNVEV (reference sequence). The CDR3 DNA reads TGTGCCAGCAGAATAGCGGGGGGGGTTTTCTTTGAGCAGTTCTTC. Residues: CASRIAGGVFFEQFF.

The rearrangement uses TRBV19 and TRBJ1-2; 8 bases agree with TRBD1. The CDR3 has 15 residues. CDR1 LNHDA and CDR2 SQIVND come from the germline V gene (reference sequence). After removal of 4 bases from V and 5 bases from J, the junction contained 9 bases not matched to a gene. CDR3 amino acids: CASSNQGAYTYGYTF. CDR3 coding DNA: TGTGCCAGTAGTAACCAGGGGGCTTACACTTATGGCTACACCTTC. Based on the CDR3 plus reference TRBV19 and TRBJ1-2, the full variable domain is DGGITQSPKYLFRKEGQNVTLSCEQNLNHDAMYWYRQDPGQGLRLIYYSQIVNDFQKGDIAEGYSVSREKKESFPLTVTSAQKNPTAFYLCASSNQGAYTYGYTFGSGTRLTVV.

The chain uses TRBV21-1 and TRBJ1-5; no check of the table's D call, TRBD1, against the DNA was made. TRBV21-1 is described as a pseudogene. This CDR3 is 19 amino acids long. The CDR3 is CASSKKSFTEGGINQPQHF. CDR3 in DNA: TGTGCCAGCAGCAAAAAGTCCTTCACAGAAGGGGGAATTAATCAGCCCCAGCATTTT.

V and J are TRBV30 and TRBJ1-3; D is perhaps TRBD1 (5 bases). V gave up 0 bases and J gave up 0 bases, with 9 bases separating them. CDR3 length: 15 residues. Germline CDR1 and CDR2: GTSNPN and SVGIG (reference sequence). This chain's CDR3 is CAWSVRGFSGNTIYF. Written as DNA, the CDR3 is TGTGCCTGGAGTGTGCGGGGGTTCTCTGGAAACACCATATATTTT.

This chain uses TRBV19 with TRBJ2-3; D may be TRBD1 (6 bases). The CDR3 spans 14 residues. V lost 3 bases, J lost 4 bases, and 11 bases lay in between. Germline V gene sequence: CDR1 LNHDA, CDR2 SQIVND (reference sequence). This CDR3 is CASSMLDSPDTQYF. In nucleotides, the CDR3 is TGTGCCAGTAGTATGCTGGACAGCCCAGATACGCAGTATTTT.

CDR3: CASSLVAGLTLAKNIQYF. In DNA form, the CDR3 reads TGTGCCAGCAGCTTAGTAGCGGGTCTAACTCTAGCCAAAAACATTCAGTACTTC. This chain joins TRBV7-9 and TRBJ2-4; 7 bases are a match to TRBD2. CDR1 SEHNR and CDR2 FQNEAQ come from the germline V gene (reference sequence). This CDR3 contains 18 residues. Trimming removed 1 base from V and 0 bases from J; junction bases left unmatched: 9.

In DNA form, the CDR3 reads TGTGCCACCAGCGGACAGGGAGCCTACGAGCAGTACTTC. Translation: CATSGQGAYEQYF. V gene TRBV15 combines with J gene TRBJ2-7; 8 nucleotides align to TRBD1. V lost 5 bases to trimming and J lost 2 bases; unmatched junction nucleotides: 2. The CDR3 spans 13 residues. Germline V gene lookup returns CDR1 LNHNV and CDR2 YYDKDF (reference sequence).

This sequence joins TRBV6-4 and TRBJ2-2, with 7 nucleotides matching TRBD1. The germline CDR1 and CDR2 sequences are MRHNA and SNTAGT. This CDR3 spans 14 amino acids. Unmatched junction bases numbered 8, after V lost 7 bases and J lost 6 bases. CDR3 sequence reads: CASKPLQGAGELFF. For the CDR3, the DNA is TGTGCCAGCAAACCACTTCAGGGGGCCGGGGAGCTGTTTTTT.

V is TRBV27 and J is TRBJ2-3, with 12 bases aligning to TRBD1. V shed 5 bases and J 7 bases; nucleotides not matched to a gene: 7. Germline-derived CDR1 and CDR2 are MNHEY and SMNVEV (reference sequence). The CDR3 sequence is 15 residues long. In DNA, the CDR3 is TGTGCCAGCAGTCCCGGGACAGGGGGCAGGAATACGCAGTATTTT. Translation gives CASSPGTGGRNTQYF.

V gene TRBV7-9 combines with J gene TRBJ2-7; 7 positions match TRBD1. Germline CDR1 is SEHNR and CDR2 is FQNEAQ (reference sequence). The CDR3 spans 13 residues. V was pared by 3 bases and J by 5 bases, with 4 bases of the junction left unmatched. CDR3 region: CASSFTGVDEQYF. Written as DNA, the CDR3 is TGTGCCAGCAGCTTTACAGGGGTCGACGAGCAGTACTTC. The full variable domain, rest sourced from reference TRBV7-9 and TRBJ2-7, is DTGVSQNPRHKITKRGQNVTFRCDPISEHNRLYWYRQTLGQGPEFLTYFQNEAQLEKSRLLSDRFSAERPKGSFSTLEIQRTEQGDSAMYLCASSFTGVDEQYFGPGTRLTVT.

The CDR3 DNA is TGCGCCAGCAGTATTCAGGGGGCGGTTTACAATGAGCAGTTCTTC. Its translation: CASSIQGAVYNEQFF. The genes are TRBV5-1 and TRBJ2-1; 8 bases map to TRBD1. Germline CDR1 is SGHRS and CDR2 is YFSETQ. The CDR3 consists of 15 residues. Trimming cost V 5 bases and J 4 bases; bases outside gene matches: 8.

V and J are TRBV4-1 and TRBJ1-1, with D hard to call. Germline-derived CDR1 and CDR2 are MGHRA and YSYEKL. This CDR3 has 14 residues. The V end lost 3 bases, the J end lost 1 base, and 9 bases lay between the germline ends. In DNA, the CDR3 is TGCGCCAGCAGCCATCGGGAGAAGAACACTGAAGCTTTCTTT. Translated, it gives CASSHREKNTEAFF.

The rearrangement joins TRBV6-5 to TRBJ2-1, with TRBD1 as a possible D gene (6 bases). The ends were cut back, 0 bases at V and 8 bases at J, with 14 bases in the middle. CDR1 and CDR2 (germline): MNHEY, SVGAGI. The CDR3 length is 15 residues. CDR3 protein: CASSYSGTQYDEQFF. Written as DNA, the CDR3 is TGTGCCAGCAGTTACTCCGGGACACAATACGATGAGCAGTTCTTC.

The CDR3 DNA reads as TGCGCCAGCAGCCAAGACGGACAAAACAATCAGCCCCAGCATTTT. It specifies CASSQDGQNNQPQHF. The rearrangement links TRBV4-3 to TRBJ1-5; D may be TRBD1 (5 bases). Germline V lookup: CDR1 LGHNA, CDR2 YSLEER. The CDR3 totals 15 residues. Trimming removed 0 bases at V and 3 bases at J, with 9 bases between.

This clone was seen only a few times. The chain combines TRBV25-1 with TRBJ1-1, with TRBD1 as a possible D gene (5 bases). With 1 base removed from V and 8 bases from J, the gap between germline ends came to 14 bases. Germline V gives CDR1 MGHDK, CDR2 SYGVNS. The CDR3 consists of 14 residues. The CDR3 coding sequence is TGTGCCAGCAGTGAATTTGGGGGGAGACTGGAAGCTTTCTTT. Encoded protein: CASSEFGGRLEAFF.

V usage is TRBV6-1 and J usage is TRBJ1-6, with no clear D. The length of the CDR3 is 15 residues. The ends were cut back, 6 bases at V and 0 bases at J, with 9 bases in the middle. Germline V gene lookup returns CDR1 MNHNS and CDR2 SASEGT. The CDR3 protein is CASSERSSYNSPLHF. DNA of the CDR3: TGTGCCAGCAGCGAAAGGAGCTCCTATAATTCACCCCTCCACTTT.

This clone has only one observation. The rearrangement links TRBV5-6 to TRBJ2-1; D is unclear. The CDR3 is made up of 16 amino acids. CDR1 is SGHDT and CDR2 is YYEEEE in the germline V gene. The germline V and J ends were trimmed by 4 bases and 4 bases, with 18 bases remaining between them. CDR3: CASSHAVPETYNEQFF. The CDR3 nucleotides are TGTGCCAGCAGCCATGCGGTCCCGGAAACGTACAATGAGCAGTTCTTC.

The chain is built from TRBV5-1 and TRBJ2-5; 8 bases fit TRBD1. Germline trimming cut 3 bases from V and 1 base from J; bases unmatched to any gene: 2. Germline values: CDR1 SGHRS, CDR2 YFSETQ. This CDR3 is built from 14 residues. CDR3 sequence: CASSSGTGQETQYF. CDR3 bases: TGCGCCAGCAGCTCAGGGACAGGCCAAGAGACCCAGTACTTC.

The CDR3 bases are TGTGCCAGTAGTATTGGGGGACAGGGGACCTACGAGCAGTACTTC. Translation gives CASSIGGQGTYEQYF. The chain uses TRBV19 and TRBJ2-7; 10 bases agree with TRBD1. The ends lost 3 bases at V and 2 bases at J; junction bases unmatched: 4. The CDR3 extends over 15 amino acids. In germline, CDR1 is LNHDA, CDR2 SQIVND (reference sequence).

Only a few counts were recorded for this clone. The rearrangement uses TRBV4-2 and TRBJ2-7; 7 bases agree with TRBD1. The CDR3 loop spans 15 amino acids. The V gene end was trimmed by 1 base and the J gene end by 5 bases; junction bases not matched to a gene: 8. CDR1 is LGHNA and CDR2 is YNFKEQ in the germline V gene. CDR3 nucleotides: TGTGCCAGCAGCCAAGGGGACAGTGCAATGGACGAGCAGTACTTC. Translating gives CASSQGDSAMDEQYF.

The rearrangement uses TRBV30 and TRBJ2-7; a weak D match, TRBD1 (5 bases). The V gene's germline CDR1 is GTSNPN and CDR2 SVGIG (reference sequence). The CDR3 runs 11 residues. The V end lost 5 bases, the J end lost 2 bases, and 7 bases lay between the germline ends. The CDR3 loop reads CAWDSAYEQYF. The CDR3 DNA reads as TGTGCCTGGGACAGCGCCTACGAGCAGTACTTC.

The chain recombines TRBV28 with TRBJ1-1; D not certain. Germline CDR1 MDHEN, CDR2 SYDVKM. V gave up 8 bases and J gave up 2 bases, with 21 bases separating them. The CDR3 is 16 residues long. The chain's CDR3 is CASDGHSWGANTEAFF. Written as DNA, the CDR3 is TGTGCCAGCGATGGGCACAGTTGGGGAGCAAACACTGAAGCTTTCTTT.

The chain has TRBV2 and TRBJ1-2; D remains ambiguous. The germline V gene encodes CDR1 SNHLY and CDR2 FYNNEI. The CDR3 length is 17 residues. Trimming took off 4 bases at V and 3 bases at J, with 21 bases between the two ends. The CDR3 sequence is CASSASVYRRSDYGYTF. CDR3 bases: TGTGCCAGCAGTGCGTCCGTGTATAGGAGGTCGGACTATGGCTACACCTTC. The complete variable domain, with remaining parts taken from reference TRBV2 and TRBJ1-2, reads EPEVTQTPSHQVTQMGQEVILRCVPISNHLYFYWYRQILGQKVEFLVSFYNNEISEKSEIFDDQFSVERPDGSNFTLKIRSTKLEDSAMYFCASSASVYRRSDYGYTFGSGTRLTVV.

The chain is built from TRBV11-1 and TRBJ2-5; 7 nucleotides agree with TRBD2. Unmatched junction bases numbered 7, after V lost 4 bases and J lost 2 bases. Germline CDR1 SGHAT, CDR2 FQDESV (reference sequence). CDR3 length: 15 residues. The CDR3 DNA reads TGTGCCAGCAGCTCGACGGGGGGTAGGCAAGAGACCCAGTACTTC. Protein sequence: CASSSTGGRQETQYF. The complete variable domain, with remaining parts taken from reference TRBV11-1 and TRBJ2-5, reads EAEVAQSPRYKITEKSQAVAFWCDPISGHATLYWYRQILGQGPELLVQFQDESVVDDSQLPKDRFSAERLKGVDSTLKIQPAELGDSAMYLCASSSTGGRQETQYFGPGTRLLVL.

In its sample, this clone was seen a few times. The rearrangement links TRBV15 to TRBJ1-2, with TRBD1 as a possible D gene (6 bases). CDR3 length equals 18 residues. The germline gives CDR1 LNHNV, CDR2 YYDKDF (reference sequence). V was clipped by 3 bases and J by 6 bases, with 26 bases between them. The chain's CDR3 is CATSRDRQAVSQRNGYTF. Written as DNA, the CDR3 is TGTGCCACCAGCAGGGATAGACAGGCTGTCTCCCAGAGGAATGGCTACACCTTC.

The gene calls are TRBV7-9 and TRBJ2-7; D gene uncertain. CDR1 and CDR2 (germline): SEHNR, FQNEAQ (reference sequence). The V end lost 8 bases, the J end lost 6 bases, and 17 bases lay between the germline ends. The CDR3 is 13 residues long. CDR3: CASVGASPREQYF. The CDR3 DNA sequence: TGTGCCAGCGTAGGAGCGTCCCCCCGCGAGCAGTACTTC.

Here the CDR3 reads CASRNGGSYEQYF. DNA for the CDR3: TGTGCCAGCAGAAACGGGGGATCCTACGAGCAGTACTTC. J is TRBJ2-7 and V is TRBV6-5; TRBD2 is a possible D gene (6 bases). The CDR3 sequence is 13 residues long. V was clipped by 6 bases and J by 1 base, with 10 bases between them. Germline CDR1 and CDR2: MNHEY and SVGAGI.